This TCR beta chain emerged from a study of neurological immune-mediated disorders (dated by TCRdb to the late 2010s). In terms of the full investigation: Among the 34 multiple sclerosis patients, relapsing-remitting MS accounted for around 30 and secondary progressive MS accounted for 3. The study compared peripheral blood TCR-beta repertoires of HTLV-I-associated myelopathy (HAM/TSP) patients, multiple sclerosis patients and healthy controls using UMI-based sequencing. The roughly 100 TCR-beta libraries included longitudinal samples, technical triplicates and paired sorted CD4+ and CD8+ T-cell subsets alongside PBMC samples. Of the roughly 71 subjects in the cohort, about 14 were HAM/TSP patients, about 34 were multiple sclerosis patients, and approximately 20 were healthy controls. Points the paper makes about the study in general: No identical CDR3 amino acid sequences were found to be shared among expanded clones across subjects, suggesting that TCR-beta repertoires were private in all groups. The MS cluster showed no association with clinical or MRI features, and the authors stated that larger cohorts are needed. Phylogenetic analysis grouped repertoires from 18 of 34 MS patients into a cluster of related CDR3 sequences, suggesting a possible repertoire-level signature. The highest TCR clonal expansion was observed in HAM/TSP patients, whereas the lowest was observed in MS patients, even when compared with healthy controls.

For unsorted PBMC libraries, 2 million PBMCs were used after storage in RNAlater at -80 degrees C until RNA extraction. The multiple sclerosis patients were enrolled in a US clinical protocol that evaluated disease progression with magnetic resonance imaging. Peripheral blood was subjected to Ficoll-Hypaque density gradient centrifugation to isolate PBMCs, which were then cryopreserved in liquid nitrogen. cDNA was synthesized by template-switch 5'RACE using a primer with a 10-nucleotide random unique molecular identifier that tagged each TCR transcript. Every sequencing run covered 15-18 subjects and yielded more than 160 million TCR-beta sequences. The RNeasy kit was used to extract total RNA. Using the KAPA Real-time Library Amplification kit, TCR-beta VDJ regions were amplified with primers for the TCR constant region and the 5'RACE anchor. A first PCR added sample indexes and Illumina adaptors, and a second PCR then raised library yield. After Ampure bead purification, the TCR product of roughly 650 bp was size-selected on a 2% E-gel SizeSelection system. Before pooling, libraries had their quality checked on a Bioanalyzer, their concentration measured with Qubit, and their quantity determined with the Kapa Library Quantification kit. An Illumina HiSeq 2500 was used to sequence the libraries paired-end at 2 x 150 bp. To increase sequence diversity, about 25-31% phiX was spiked into each library pool. Per the authors' processing: Quality-filtered reads were processed with the UMI-based MiGEC pipeline, and over 90% of raw TCR sequences were removed by the MiGEC pipeline during error correction. IMGT germline references were used for alignment of VDJ genes, and clonotypes were defined by a unique CDR3 amino acid sequence together with V-J genes. Clonal expansion, Shannon diversity and CDR3 relatedness were evaluated with VDJtools (CalcPairwiseDistances, ClusterSamples), while phylogenetic trees were built in CLCbio workbench. Clones with at least 8 unique UMIs were defined as expanded, with this threshold being based on coefficient-of-variation modelling across technical triplicates. Through fastp at Q25 and MiXCR, TCRdb rebuilt clones from the public reads, retaining in-frame beta chains. Entries are consolidated by CDR3 protein sequence, retaining the most common genes and DNA. TCRdb, rather than the study authors, made the V and J calls. The sample yields more than 40,000 distinct CDR3 sequences; just over 3% were counted once. About 16% of the sample comes from the top ten.

CDR1 and CDR2 are drawn from the germline V gene: LGHNA, YNFKEQ. V was cut back by 2 bases and J by 2 bases, leaving a gap of 10 bases between them. Measured from the cysteine to the phenylalanine, the CDR3 is 14 residues long. Of the read, only the CDR3 DNA is kept; its 42 bases are in frame from base 1. This clonotype was counted many times. It has no known antigen specificity. No clone much larger than this one lies a single base away; base qualities are absent. Rearrangement joined TRBV4-2 to TRBJ2-7; the D call is possibly TRBD1 or TRBD2, each sharing 5 bases. The clonotype was recovered from a woman aged 50 to 60 with multiple sclerosis. Input material: PBMCs. In nucleotides, the sequence is TGTGCCAGCAGCCAACTCGGGACGACCTACGAGCAGTACTTC. Translation gives CASSQLGTTYEQYF.